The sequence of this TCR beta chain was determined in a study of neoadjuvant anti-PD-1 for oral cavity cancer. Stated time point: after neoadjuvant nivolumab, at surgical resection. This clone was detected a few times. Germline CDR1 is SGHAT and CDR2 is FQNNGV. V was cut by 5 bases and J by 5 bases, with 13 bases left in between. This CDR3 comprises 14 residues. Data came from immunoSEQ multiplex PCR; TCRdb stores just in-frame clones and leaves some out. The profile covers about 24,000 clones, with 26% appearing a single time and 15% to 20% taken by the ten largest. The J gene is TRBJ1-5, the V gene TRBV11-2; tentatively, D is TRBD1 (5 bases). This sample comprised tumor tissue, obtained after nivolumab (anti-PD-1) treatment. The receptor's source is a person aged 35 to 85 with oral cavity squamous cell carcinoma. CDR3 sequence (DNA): TGTGCCAGCAGCCCAGGGACGGTAGATCAGCCCCAGCATTTT. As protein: CASSPGTVDQPQHF.